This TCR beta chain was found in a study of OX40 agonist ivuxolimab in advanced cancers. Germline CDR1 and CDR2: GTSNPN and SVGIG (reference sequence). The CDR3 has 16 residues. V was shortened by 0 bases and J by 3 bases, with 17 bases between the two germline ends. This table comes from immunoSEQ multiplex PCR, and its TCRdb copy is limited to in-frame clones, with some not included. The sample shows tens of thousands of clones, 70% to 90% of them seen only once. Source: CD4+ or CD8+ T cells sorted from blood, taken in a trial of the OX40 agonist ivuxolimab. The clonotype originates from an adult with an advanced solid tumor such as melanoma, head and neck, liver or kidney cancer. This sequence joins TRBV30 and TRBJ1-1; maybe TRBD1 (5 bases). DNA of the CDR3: TGTGCCTGGAGTGTACGGGGGGTAGGGTTTGACACTGAAGCTTTCTTT. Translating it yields CAWSVRGVGFDTEAFF.